Included here is one T cell receptor beta chain sequence, with context. Antigen: not known. Every specimen provided about 1-10 million cryopreserved PBMC before DNA extraction took place. This entry belongs to a study of long-term antiretroviral therapy in people with HIV. Study outcomes and limitations: Specimens of blood were obtained during about 2003 to 2018, possibly under older ART regimens. Unavailable data included ART adherence, viral resistance and therapy changes (switches in treatment).

This was the immunoSEQ v3.0 assay at survey level. Sequencing used immunoSEQ multiplex PCR; TCRdb keeps in-frame clones, though not all of them. The sample holds around 20,000 clones, 84% seen once. CDR1 is SGHTA and CDR2 is FQGTGA in the germline V gene. V lost 1 base and J lost 0, with 1 base in between. There are 13 residues in the CDR3. V gene TRBV7-3 combines with J gene TRBJ1-5, with unresolved D. Sequencing was performed on unsorted PBMCs, taken 0.9 years after starting antiretroviral therapy. The source of this sequence is a young man with HIV. In DNA form, the CDR3 reads TGTGCCAGCAGCTTAAATAGCAATCAGCCCCAGCATTTT. Its translation: CASSLNSNQPQHF.